The 12 T cell receptor beta chains presented below share a single source sample, sequenced in a study of blood T cells in healthy people across ages. With a J-beta primer mix and a sample-barcoded 5' primer, a second PCR ran about 7 to 11 cycles. TCRdb reprocessed the 5' RACE reads with MiXCR, giving one entry per CDR3 protein. The sample lists about 680,000 distinct CDR3 sequences; over 45% were seen once. Sequencing input: blood. The receptors originated from a woman aged 55-69 years in good health.

This CDR3 is CSARPTGLTSYEQYF. In DNA form, the CDR3 reads TGCAGTGCTAGACCCACAGGCCTAACGTCCTACGAGCAGTACTTC. The V call is TRBV20-1, the J call TRBJ2-7; D is perhaps TRBD1 (5 bases). The CDR3 loop spans 15 amino acids. Germline values: CDR1 DFQATT, CDR2 SNEGSKA (reference sequence). Trimming took off 2 bases at V and 1 base at J, with 15 bases between the two ends.

The chain uses TRBV20-1 and TRBJ2-4; D possibly corresponds to TRBD2 (6 bases). The end of the DNA aligns better with TRBJ2-7, so the J call may be wrong. Looked up from germline, CDR1 is DFQATT and CDR2 is SNEGSKA (reference sequence). The CDR3 extends over 11 amino acids. The CDR3 sequence is CSARRAVEQYF. The DNA of the CDR3 is TGCAGTGCCCGGAGGGCAGTCGAGCAGTACTTC.

The chain joins TRBV10-3 to TRBJ2-7; possibly TRBD2 for D (6 bases). The V end was cut by 8 bases, the J end by 4 bases, with 18 bases between. The CDR3 extends over 14 amino acids. In germline, CDR1 is ENHRY, CDR2 SYGVKD. CDR3 nucleotides: TGTGCCATCGTCTCGGGAGTTGGGTCTTACGAGCAGTACTTC. Translation: CAIVSGVGSYEQYF.

This clonotype was picked up a small number of times. This chain joins TRBV15 and TRBJ2-3; TRBD1 matches 11 bases. V lost 1 base and J lost 2; bases outside the gene matches: 8. Germline-derived CDR1 and CDR2 are LNHNV and YYDKDF (reference sequence). The CDR3 contains 18 residues. CDR3 residues: CATSRGQGQGGLTDTQYF. The CDR3 DNA reads TGTGCCACCAGCAGAGGGCAGGGACAGGGGGGCCTCACAGATACGCAGTATTTT.

The rearrangement uses TRBV7-8 and TRBJ1-1; D may be TRBD1 (5 bases). The germline CDR1 and CDR2 sequences are SGHVS and FQNEAQ. CDR3 size: 13 residues. Between the trimmed V and J ends, which lost 1 base and 3 bases, there was a span of 6 bases. The DNA for the CDR3 is TGTGCCAGCAGCTTAGTGGGGGACACTGAAGCTTTCTTT. Residues: CASSLVGDTEAFF. Full variable domain (missing parts from reference TRBV7-8 and TRBJ1-1): GAGVSQSPRYKVAKRGQDVALRCDPISGHVSLFWYQQALGQGPEFLTYFQNEAQLDKSGLPSDRFFAERPEGSVSTLKIQRTQQEDSAVYLCASSLVGDTEAFFGQGTRLTVV.

The chain links TRBV2 to TRBJ1-2, with 8 bases matching TRBD1. Germline V gene data show CDR1 as SNHLY and CDR2 as FYNNEI. The CDR3 spans 14 residues. The ends lost 5 bases at V and 3 bases at J; junction bases unmatched: 5. The CDR3 bases are TGTGCCAGCAGTCGACCGGACAGGGACTATGGCTACACCTTC. Its translation: CASSRPDRDYGYTF.

The chain uses TRBV5-1 and TRBJ2-1; tentative D call: TRBD2 (6 bases). CDR1 and CDR2 (germline): SGHRS, YFSETQ. This CDR3 has 12 residues. Trimming stripped 3 bases from V and 9 bases from J, with 10 bases between. In DNA, the CDR3 is TGCGCCAGCAGCTCCTCTAGCGTTGAGCAGTTCTTC. It specifies CASSSSSVEQFF.

This clonotype was found a few times. This rearrangement joins TRBV20-1 to TRBJ2-5, with TRBD1 as a possible D gene (5 bases). The germline gives CDR1 DFQATT, CDR2 SNEGSKA (reference sequence). The CDR3 is 16 residues long. V was pared by 0 bases and J by 1 base, with 15 bases between. CDR3 in DNA: TGCAGTGCTAGAGATCCATCAGGGCCACCCCAAGAGACCCAGTACTTC. Protein sequence: CSARDPSGPPQETQYF.

J is TRBJ2-1 and V is TRBV7-2; no clear D. In germline, CDR1 is SGHTA, CDR2 FQGNSA. The germline V and J ends were trimmed by 3 bases and 10 bases, with 16 bases remaining between them. This CDR3 region has 14 residues. Written as DNA, the CDR3 is TGTGCCAGCAGCTTTCGAAAGCAGTCCTACGAGCAGTTCTTC. Encoded protein: CASSFRKQSYEQFF.

J is TRBJ2-5 and V is TRBV4-2; TRBD2 aligns across 11 bases. With 4 bases clipped from V and 13 bases from J, the junction kept 8 bases outside the gene matches. This CDR3 spans 13 amino acids. CDR1 LGHNA and CDR2 YNFKEQ come from the germline V gene. This CDR3 reads CASSLAGGRGRYF. Written as DNA, the CDR3 is TGTGCCAGCAGCCTAGCGGGGGGGCGTGGAAGGTACTTC.

V gene TRBV6-2 or TRBV6-3 combines with J gene TRBJ1-4; a weak D match, TRBD1 (6 bases). Trimming removed 2 bases at V and 2 bases at J, with 21 bases between. This CDR3 is built from 19 residues. The germline V gene has CDR1 MNHEY and CDR2 SVGEGT. CDR3 DNA: TGTGCCAGCAGTTACCCCTCGGCGGTAGGGGGTTCGACTAATGAAAAACTGTTTTTT. This translates into CASSYPSAVGGSTNEKLFF.

The chain uses TRBV10-3 and TRBJ2-7, with D unresolved. CDR3 size: 15 residues. The germline V gene encodes CDR1 ENHRY and CDR2 SYGVKD. Trimming shortened V by 0 bases and J by 6 bases, and 15 bases separated the two germline ends. CDR3 in DNA: TGTGCCATCAGTGAGTCCGCAGGATGGGCAAGCGAGCAGTACTTC. It encodes CAISESAGWASEQYF.